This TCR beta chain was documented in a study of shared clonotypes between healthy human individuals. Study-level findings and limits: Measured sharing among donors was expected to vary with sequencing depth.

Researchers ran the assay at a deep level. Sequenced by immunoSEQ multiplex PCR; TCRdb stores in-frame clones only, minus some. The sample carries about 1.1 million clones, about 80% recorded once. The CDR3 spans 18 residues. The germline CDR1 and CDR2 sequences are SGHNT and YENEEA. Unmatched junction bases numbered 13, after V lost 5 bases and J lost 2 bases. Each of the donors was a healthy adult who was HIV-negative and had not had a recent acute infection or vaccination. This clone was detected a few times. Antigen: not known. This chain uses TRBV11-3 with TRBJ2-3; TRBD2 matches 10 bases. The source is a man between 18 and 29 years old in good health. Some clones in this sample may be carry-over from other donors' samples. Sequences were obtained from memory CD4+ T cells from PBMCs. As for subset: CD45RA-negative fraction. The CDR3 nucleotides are TGTGCCAGCAGCCTCGGGCTAGCGGGAGCCCTCACCACAGATACGCAGTATTTT. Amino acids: CASSLGLAGALTTDTQYF.